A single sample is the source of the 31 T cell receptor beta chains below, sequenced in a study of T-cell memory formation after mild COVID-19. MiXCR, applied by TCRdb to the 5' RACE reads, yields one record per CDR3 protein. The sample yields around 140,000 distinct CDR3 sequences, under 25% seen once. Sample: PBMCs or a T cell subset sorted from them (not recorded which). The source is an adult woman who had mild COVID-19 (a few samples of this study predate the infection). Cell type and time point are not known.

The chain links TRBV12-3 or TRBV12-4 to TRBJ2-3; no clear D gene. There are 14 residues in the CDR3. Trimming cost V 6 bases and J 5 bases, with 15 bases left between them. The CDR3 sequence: CASSPGVGGDTQYF. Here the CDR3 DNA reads TGTGCCAGCAGCCCCGGTGTTGGCGGAGATACGCAGTATTTT.

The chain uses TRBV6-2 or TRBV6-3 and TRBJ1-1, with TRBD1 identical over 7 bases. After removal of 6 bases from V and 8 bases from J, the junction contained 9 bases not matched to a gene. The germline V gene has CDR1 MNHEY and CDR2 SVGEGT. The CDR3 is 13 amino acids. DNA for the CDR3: TGTGCCAGCAGAATCGCAGGGGGTGTGGAAGCTTTCTTT. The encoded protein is CASRIAGGVEAFF.

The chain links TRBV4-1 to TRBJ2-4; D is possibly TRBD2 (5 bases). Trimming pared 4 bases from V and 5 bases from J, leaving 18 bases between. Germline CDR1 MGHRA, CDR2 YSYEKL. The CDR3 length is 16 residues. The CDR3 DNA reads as TGCGCCAGCAGCCCCTACCGGCGTAGCGACGAAAACATTCAGTACTTC. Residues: CASSPYRRSDENIQYF.

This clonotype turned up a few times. The CDR3 reads CASTLSASDTQYF. CDR3 DNA: TGCGCCAGCACCCTGTCAGCTTCAGATACGCAGTATTTT. V usage is TRBV5-1 and J usage is TRBJ2-3; unclear D gene. Per germline, CDR1 SGHRS and CDR2 YFSETQ. The CDR3 runs to 13 residues. The V and J ends lost 6 bases and 4 bases respectively, with 12 bases between them. The full variable domain, with the rest looked up from reference TRBV5-1 and TRBJ2-3, is KAGVTQTPRYLIKTRGQQVTLSCSPISGHRSVSWYQQTPGQGLQFLFEYFSETQRNKGNFPGRFSGRQFSNSRSEMNVSTLELGDSALYLCASTLSASDTQYFGPGTRLTVL.

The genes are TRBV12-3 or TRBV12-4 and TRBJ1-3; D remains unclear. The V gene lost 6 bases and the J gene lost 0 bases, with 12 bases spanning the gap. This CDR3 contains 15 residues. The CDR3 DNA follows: TGTGCCAGCAGGCAGAACTCAAACTCTGGAAACACCATATATTTT. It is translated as CASRQNSNSGNTIYF.

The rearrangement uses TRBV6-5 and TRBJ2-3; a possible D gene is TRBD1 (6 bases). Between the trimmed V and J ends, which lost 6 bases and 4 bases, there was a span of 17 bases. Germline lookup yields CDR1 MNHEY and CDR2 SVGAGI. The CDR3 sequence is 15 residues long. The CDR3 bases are TGTGCCAGCAGATCACGACAAACAGGGTCAGATACGCAGTATTTT. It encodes CASRSRQTGSDTQYF.

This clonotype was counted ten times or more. DNA for the CDR3: TGTGCCAGCAGAATTACGGCCGGGGATGGCTACACCTTC. The encoded protein is CASRITAGDGYTF. V usage is TRBV12-3 or TRBV12-4 and J usage is TRBJ1-2, with no clear D. The CDR3 is made up of 13 amino acids. The V and J ends lost 6 bases and 6 bases respectively, with 14 bases between them.

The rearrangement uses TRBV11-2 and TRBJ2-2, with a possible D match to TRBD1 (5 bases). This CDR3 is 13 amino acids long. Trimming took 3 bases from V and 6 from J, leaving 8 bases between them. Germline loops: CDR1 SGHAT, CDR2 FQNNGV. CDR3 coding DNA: TGTGCCAGCAGCTTGGCAGGGCCCGGGGAGCTGTTTTTT. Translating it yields CASSLAGPGELFF.

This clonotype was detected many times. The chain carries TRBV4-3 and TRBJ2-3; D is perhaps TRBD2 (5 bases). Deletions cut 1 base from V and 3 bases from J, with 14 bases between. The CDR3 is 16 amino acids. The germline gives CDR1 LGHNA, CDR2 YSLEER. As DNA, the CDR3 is TGCGCCAGCAGCCAAGTTTACCGGGGTTCTACAGATACGCAGTATTTT. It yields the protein CASSQVYRGSTDTQYF.

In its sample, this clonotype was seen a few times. As DNA, the CDR3 is TGTGCCAGCAGCTTGGGGTTTGAGACCCAGTACTTC. Its protein product is CASSLGFETQYF. This chain links TRBV7-9 with TRBJ2-5; D is uncertain. Trimming pared 3 bases from V and 5 bases from J, leaving 7 bases between. This CDR3 comprises 12 residues. CDR1 is SEHNR, CDR2 FQNEAQ, per germline (reference sequence).

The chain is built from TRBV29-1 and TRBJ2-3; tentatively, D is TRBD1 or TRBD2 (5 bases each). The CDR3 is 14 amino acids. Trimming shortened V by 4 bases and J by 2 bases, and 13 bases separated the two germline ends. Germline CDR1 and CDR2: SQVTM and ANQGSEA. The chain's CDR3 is CSVVEGTLTDTQYF. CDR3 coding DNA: TGCAGCGTTGTGGAAGGGACCCTCACAGATACGCAGTATTTT.

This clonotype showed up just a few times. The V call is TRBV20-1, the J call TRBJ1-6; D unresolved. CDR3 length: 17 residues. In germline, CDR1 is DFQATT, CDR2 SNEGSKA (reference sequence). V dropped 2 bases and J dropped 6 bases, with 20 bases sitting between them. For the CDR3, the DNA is TGCAGTGCTAGAATCCCGGGCCGTCCGGGCGGTAATTCACCCCTCCACTTT. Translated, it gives CSARIPGRPGGNSPLHF.

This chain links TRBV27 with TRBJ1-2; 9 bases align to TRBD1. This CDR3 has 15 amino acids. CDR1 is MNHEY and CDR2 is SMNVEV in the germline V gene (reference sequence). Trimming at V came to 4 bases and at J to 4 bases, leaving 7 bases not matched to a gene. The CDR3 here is CASSSSGQGFYGYTF. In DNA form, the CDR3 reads TGTGCCAGCAGTTCCTCGGGACAGGGTTTCTATGGCTACACCTTC.

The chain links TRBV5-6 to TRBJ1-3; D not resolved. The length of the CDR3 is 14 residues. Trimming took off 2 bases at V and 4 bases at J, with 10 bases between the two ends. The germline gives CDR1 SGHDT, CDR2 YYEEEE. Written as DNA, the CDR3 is TGTGCCAGCAGCTTCTTGGATCCCGGAAACACCATATATTTT. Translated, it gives CASSFLDPGNTIYF.

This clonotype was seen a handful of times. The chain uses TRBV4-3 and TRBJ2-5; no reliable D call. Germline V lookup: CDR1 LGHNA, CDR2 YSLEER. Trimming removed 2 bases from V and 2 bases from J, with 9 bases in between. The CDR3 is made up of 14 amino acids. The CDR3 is CASSQWTDQETQYF. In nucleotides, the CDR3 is TGCGCCAGCAGCCAATGGACGGATCAAGAGACCCAGTACTTC.

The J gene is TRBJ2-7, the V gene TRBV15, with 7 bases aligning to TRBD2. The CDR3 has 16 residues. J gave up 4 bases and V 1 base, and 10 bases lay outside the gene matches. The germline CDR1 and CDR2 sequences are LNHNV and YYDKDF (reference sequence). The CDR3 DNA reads TGTGCCACCAGCAGAGGGTGGGGGGGAGCCGTGTACGAGCAGTACTTC. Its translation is CATSRGWGGAVYEQYF. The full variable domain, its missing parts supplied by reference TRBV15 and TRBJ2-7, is DAMVIQNPRYQVTQFGKPVTLSCSQTLNHNVMYWYQQKSSQAPKLLFHYYDKDFNNEADTPDNFQSRRPNTSFCFLDIRSPGLGDTAMYLCATSRGWGGAVYEQYFGPGTRLTVT.

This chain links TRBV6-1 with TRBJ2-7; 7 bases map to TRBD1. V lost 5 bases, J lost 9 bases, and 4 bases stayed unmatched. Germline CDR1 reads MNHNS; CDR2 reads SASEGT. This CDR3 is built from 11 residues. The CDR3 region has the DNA TGTGCCAGCAGTAGACAGGGCAGGCAGTACTTC. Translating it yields CASSRQGRQYF.

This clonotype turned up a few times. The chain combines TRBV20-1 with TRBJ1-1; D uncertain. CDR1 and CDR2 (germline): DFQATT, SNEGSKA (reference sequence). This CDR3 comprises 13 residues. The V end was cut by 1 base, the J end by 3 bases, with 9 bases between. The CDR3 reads CSARVMVDTEAFF. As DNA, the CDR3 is TGCAGTGCTAGAGTTATGGTGGACACTGAAGCTTTCTTT.

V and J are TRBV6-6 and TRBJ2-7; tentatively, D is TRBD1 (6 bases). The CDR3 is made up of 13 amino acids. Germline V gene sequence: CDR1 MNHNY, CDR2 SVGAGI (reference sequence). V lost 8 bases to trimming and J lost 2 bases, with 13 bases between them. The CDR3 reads CASSQGRTYEQYF. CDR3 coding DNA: TGTGCCAGCTCCCAGGGGCGCACCTACGAGCAGTACTTC.

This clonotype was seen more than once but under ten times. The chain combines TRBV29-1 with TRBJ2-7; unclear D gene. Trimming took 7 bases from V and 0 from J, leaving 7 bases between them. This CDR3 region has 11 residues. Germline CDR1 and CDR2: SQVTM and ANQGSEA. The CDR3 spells CSGTDSYEQYF. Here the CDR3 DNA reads TGCAGCGGGACCGACTCCTACGAGCAGTACTTC.

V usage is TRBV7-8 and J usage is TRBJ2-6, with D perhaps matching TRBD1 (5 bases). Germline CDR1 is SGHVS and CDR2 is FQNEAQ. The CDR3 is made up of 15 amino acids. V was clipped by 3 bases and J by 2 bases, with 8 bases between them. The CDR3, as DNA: TGTGCCAGCAGCTTGGGCAGGGCTGGGGCCAACGTCCTGACTTTC. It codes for CASSLGRAGANVLTF.

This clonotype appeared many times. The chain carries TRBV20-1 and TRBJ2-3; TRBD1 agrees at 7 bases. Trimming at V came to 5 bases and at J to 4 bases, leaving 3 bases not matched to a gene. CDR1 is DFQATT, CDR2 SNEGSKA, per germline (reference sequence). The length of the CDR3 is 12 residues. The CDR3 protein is CSAPTGSDTQYF. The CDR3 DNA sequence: TGCAGTGCTCCGACAGGGTCAGATACGCAGTATTTT.

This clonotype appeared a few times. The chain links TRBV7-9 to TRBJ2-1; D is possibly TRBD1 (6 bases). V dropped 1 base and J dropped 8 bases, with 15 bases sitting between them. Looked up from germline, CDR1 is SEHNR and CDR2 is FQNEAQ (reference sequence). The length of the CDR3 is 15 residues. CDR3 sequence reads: CASSLEGHPSDEQFF. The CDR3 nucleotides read TGTGCCAGCAGCTTAGAGGGACATCCAAGCGATGAGCAGTTCTTC.

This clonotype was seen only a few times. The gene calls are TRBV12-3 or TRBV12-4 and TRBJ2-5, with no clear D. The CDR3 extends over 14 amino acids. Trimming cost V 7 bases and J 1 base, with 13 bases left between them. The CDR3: CASTTWGSQETQYF. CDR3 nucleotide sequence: TGTGCCAGCACCACCTGGGGAAGCCAAGAGACCCAGTACTTC.

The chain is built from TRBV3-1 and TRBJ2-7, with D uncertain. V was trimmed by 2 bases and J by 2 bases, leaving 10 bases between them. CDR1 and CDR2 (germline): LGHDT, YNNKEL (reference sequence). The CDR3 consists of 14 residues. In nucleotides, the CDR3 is TGTGCCAGCAGCCAATTCGGCCCCACCTACGAGCAGTACTTC. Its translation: CASSQFGPTYEQYF.

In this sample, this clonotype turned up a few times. In nucleotides, the CDR3 is TGCAGCGTTGTAACGGGGATCGGATATGGAGAGACCCAGTACTTC. Protein product: CSVVTGIGYGETQYF. V usage is TRBV29-1 and J usage is TRBJ2-5, with a tentative D call TRBD2 (5 bases). V lost 4 bases to trimming and J lost 4 bases, with 19 bases between them. Germline V gene sequence: CDR1 SQVTM, CDR2 ANQGSEA. The CDR3 runs to 15 residues.

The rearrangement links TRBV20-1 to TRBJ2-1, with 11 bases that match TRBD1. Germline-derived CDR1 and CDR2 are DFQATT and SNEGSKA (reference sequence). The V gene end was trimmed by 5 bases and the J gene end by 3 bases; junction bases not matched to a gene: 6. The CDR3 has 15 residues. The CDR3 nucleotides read TGCAGTGCTCTCACCGGGACAGGGGGCTACAATGAGCAGTTCTTC. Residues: CSALTGTGGYNEQFF.

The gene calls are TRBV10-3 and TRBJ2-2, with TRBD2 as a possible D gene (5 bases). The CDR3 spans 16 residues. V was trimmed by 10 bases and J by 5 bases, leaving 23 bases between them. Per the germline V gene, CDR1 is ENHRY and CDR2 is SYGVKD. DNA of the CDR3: TGTGCCAGTTACCCCACGACTACTAGACGTACCGGGGAGCTGTTTTTT. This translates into CASYPTTTRRTGELFF.

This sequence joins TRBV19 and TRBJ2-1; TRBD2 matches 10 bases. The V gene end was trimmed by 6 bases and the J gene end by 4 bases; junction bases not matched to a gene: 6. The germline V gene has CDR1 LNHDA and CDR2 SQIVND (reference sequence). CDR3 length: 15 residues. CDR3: CASRGRTSGYNEQFF. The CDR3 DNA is TGTGCCAGTAGGGGCAGGACTAGCGGATACAATGAGCAGTTCTTC.

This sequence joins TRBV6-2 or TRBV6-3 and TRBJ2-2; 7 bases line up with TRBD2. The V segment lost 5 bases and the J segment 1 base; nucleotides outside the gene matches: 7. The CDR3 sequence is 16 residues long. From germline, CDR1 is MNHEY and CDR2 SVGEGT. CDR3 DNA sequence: TGTGCCAGCAGTAAGATAGCGGGTGGGAACACCGGGGAGCTGTTTTTT. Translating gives CASSKIAGGNTGELFF.

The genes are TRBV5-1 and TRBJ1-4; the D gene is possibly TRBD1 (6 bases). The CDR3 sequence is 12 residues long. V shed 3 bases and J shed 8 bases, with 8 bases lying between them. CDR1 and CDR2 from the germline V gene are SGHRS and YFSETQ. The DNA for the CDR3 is TGCGCCAGCAGCTCAGGGGACGAAAAACTGTTTTTT. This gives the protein CASSSGDEKLFF.